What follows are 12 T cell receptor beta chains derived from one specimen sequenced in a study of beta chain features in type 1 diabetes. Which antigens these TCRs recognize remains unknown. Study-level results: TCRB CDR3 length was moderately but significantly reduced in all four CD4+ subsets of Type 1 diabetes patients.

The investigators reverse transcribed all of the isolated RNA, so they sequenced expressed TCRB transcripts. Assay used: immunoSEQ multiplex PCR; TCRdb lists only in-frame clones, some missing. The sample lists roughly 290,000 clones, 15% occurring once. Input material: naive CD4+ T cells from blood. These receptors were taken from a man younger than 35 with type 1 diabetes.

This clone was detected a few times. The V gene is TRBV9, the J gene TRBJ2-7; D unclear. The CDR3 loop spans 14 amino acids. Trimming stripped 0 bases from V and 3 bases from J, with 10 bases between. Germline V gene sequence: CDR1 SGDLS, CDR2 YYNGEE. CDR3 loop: CASSVGPVNYEQYF. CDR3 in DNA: TGTGCCAGCAGCGTAGGGCCAGTGAACTACGAGCAGTACTTC.

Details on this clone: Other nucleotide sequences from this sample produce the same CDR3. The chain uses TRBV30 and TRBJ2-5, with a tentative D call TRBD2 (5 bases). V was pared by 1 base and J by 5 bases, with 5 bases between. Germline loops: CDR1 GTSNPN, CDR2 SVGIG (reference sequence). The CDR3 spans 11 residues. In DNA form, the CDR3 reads TGTGCCTGGAGTGCGGGGGAGACCCAGTACTTC. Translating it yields CAWSAGETQYF.

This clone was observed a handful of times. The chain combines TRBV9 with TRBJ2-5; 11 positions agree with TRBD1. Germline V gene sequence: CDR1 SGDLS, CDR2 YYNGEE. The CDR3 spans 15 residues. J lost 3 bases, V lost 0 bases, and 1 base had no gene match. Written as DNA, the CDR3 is TGTGCCAGCAGCGTAGGGACAGGGGGCGAAGAGACCCAGTACTTC. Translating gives CASSVGTGGEETQYF.

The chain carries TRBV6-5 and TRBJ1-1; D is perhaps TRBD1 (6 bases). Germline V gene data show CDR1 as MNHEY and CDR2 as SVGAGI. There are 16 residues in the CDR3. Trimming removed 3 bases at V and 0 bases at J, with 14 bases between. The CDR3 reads CASSYRLTGLNTEAFF. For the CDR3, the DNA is TGTGCCAGCAGTTATCGCTTAACAGGGTTGAACACTGAAGCTTTCTTT.

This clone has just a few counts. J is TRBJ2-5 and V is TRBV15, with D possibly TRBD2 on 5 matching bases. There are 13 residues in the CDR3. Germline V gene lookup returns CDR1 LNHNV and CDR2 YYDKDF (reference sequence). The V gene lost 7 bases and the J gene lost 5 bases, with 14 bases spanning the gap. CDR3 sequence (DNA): TGTGCCACCACAGCCGCGGGCGAGGAGACCCAGTACTTC. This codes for CATTAAGEETQYF.

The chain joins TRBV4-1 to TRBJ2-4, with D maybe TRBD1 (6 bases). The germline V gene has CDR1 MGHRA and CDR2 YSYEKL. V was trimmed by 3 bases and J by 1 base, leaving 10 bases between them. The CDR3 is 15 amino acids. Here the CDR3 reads CASSQPGVAKNIQYF. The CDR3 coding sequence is TGCGCCAGCAGCCAGCCAGGGGTCGCCAAAAACATTCAGTACTTC.

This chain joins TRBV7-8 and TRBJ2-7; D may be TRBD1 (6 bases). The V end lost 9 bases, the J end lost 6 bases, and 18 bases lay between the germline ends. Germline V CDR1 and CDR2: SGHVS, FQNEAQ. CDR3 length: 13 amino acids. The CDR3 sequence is CASVPGHRTEQYF. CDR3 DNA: TGTGCCAGTGTTCCGGGACACAGAACCGAGCAGTACTTC.

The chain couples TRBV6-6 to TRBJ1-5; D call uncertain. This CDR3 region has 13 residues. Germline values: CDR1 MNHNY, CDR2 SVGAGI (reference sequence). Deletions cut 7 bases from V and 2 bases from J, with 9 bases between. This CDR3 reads CASTLRGNQPQHF. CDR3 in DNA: TGTGCCAGCACCCTTCGAGGCAATCAGCCCCAGCATTTT.

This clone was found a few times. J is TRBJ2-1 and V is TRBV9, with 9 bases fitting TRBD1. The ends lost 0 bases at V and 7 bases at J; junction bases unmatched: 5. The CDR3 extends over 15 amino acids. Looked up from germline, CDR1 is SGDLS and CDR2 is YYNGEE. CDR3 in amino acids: CASSVGGDRVNEQFF. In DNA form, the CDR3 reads TGTGCCAGCAGCGTAGGCGGGGACAGGGTAAATGAGCAGTTCTTC.

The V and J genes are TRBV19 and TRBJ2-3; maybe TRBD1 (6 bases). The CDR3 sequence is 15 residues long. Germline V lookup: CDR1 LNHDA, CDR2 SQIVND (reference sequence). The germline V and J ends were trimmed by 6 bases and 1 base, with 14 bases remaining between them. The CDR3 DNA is TGTGCCAGTAGCCTCAGGGGATTAGGCACAGATACGCAGTATTTT. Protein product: CASSLRGLGTDTQYF.

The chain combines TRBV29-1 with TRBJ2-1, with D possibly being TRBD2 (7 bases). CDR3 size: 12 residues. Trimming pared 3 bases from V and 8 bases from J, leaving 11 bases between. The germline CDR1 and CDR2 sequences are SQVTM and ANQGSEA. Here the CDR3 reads CSVEPGGYEQFF. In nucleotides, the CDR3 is TGCAGCGTTGAGCCGGGGGGCTATGAGCAGTTCTTC.

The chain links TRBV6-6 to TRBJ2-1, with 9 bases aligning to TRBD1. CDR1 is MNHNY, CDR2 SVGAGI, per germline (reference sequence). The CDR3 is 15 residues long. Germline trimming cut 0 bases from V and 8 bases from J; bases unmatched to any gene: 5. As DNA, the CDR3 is TGTGCCAGCAGTTACTCTACCGGGACAGGGTATGAGCAGTTCTTC. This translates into CASSYSTGTGYEQFF.